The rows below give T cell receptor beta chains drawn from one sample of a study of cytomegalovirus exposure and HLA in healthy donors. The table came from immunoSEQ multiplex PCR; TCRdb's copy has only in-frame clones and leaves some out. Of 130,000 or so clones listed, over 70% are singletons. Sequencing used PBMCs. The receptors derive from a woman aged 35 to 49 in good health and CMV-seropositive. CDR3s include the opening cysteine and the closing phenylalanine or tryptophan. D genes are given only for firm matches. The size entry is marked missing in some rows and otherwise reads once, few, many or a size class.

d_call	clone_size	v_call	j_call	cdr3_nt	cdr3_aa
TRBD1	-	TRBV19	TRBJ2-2	TGTGCCAGTAGTATCTCGGGACAGGGGGCGAGGGAGCTGTTTTTT	CASSISGQGARELFF
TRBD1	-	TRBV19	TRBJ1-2	TGTGCCAGTAGTATCGACCGACAGGGACCCTATGGCTACACCTTC	CASSIDRQGPYGYTF
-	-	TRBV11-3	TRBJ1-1	TGTGCCAGCAGCCCGGGCGGGCTGACCACTGAAGCTTTCTTT	CASSPGGLTTEAFF
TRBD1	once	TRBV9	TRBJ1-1	TGTGCCAGCAGCGCGCAGGGGGCGCGCACTGAAGCTTTCTTT	CASSAQGARTEAFF
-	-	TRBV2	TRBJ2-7	TGTGCCAGCAACCCGGAGTCCTACGAGCAGTACTTC	CASNPESYEQYF
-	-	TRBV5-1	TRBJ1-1	TGCGCCAGCAGCTTGGGTTTGTCTGCGGGGACTGAAGCTTTCTTT	CASSLGLSAGTEAFF
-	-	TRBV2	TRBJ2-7	TGTGCCGGCAGTGGTGACAGTTCGAGGATGTACTTC	CAGSGDSSRMYF
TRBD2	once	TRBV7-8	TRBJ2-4	TGTGCCAGCAGCTTAGGTCCTACTAGCGGGGGAAACCGAGCCAAAAACATTCAGTACTTC	CASSLGPTSGGNRAKNIQYF
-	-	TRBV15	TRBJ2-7	TGTGCCACCGCCCTGGGGCAGACCTACGAGCAGTACTTC	CATALGQTYEQYF
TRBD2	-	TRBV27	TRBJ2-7	TGTGCCAGCAGTGCGCCAGGGACTAGCGGATACTCCTACGAGCAGTACTTC	CASSAPGTSGYSYEQYF
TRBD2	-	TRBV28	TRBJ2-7	TGTGCCAGCAGCTCGACTAGCGGTTACGAGCAGTACTTC	CASSSTSGYEQYF
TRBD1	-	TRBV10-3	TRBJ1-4	TGTGCCATCAGGGGACAGTCGGATGAAAAACTGTTTTTT	CAIRGQSDEKLFF
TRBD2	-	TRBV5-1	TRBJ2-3	TGCGCCAGCAGCTCTAGGGCTAGCGGGGGGGCAGATACGCAGTATTTT	CASSSRASGGADTQYF
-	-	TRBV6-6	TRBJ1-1	TGTGCCAGCACGAGAGGCCAGGGGAACACTGAAGCTTTCTTT	CASTRGQGNTEAFF
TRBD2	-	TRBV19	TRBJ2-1	TGTGCCAGTAGTCTCCGGGGGAGCGGGGGGGGGATCCACAATGAGCAGTTCTTC	CASSLRGSGGGIHNEQFF
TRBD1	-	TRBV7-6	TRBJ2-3	TGTGCCAGCAGCCTCATGACAGGGGGTTTGACAGATACGCAGTATTTT	CASSLMTGGLTDTQYF
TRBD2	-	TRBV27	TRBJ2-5	TGTGCCAGCAGACCCTGGACTAGCGGGAGAGGAGAGACCCAGTACTTC	CASRPWTSGRGETQYF
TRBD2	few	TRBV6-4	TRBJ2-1	TGTGCCAGCAGTGATGACGGGGGGGCATACAATGAGCAGTTCTTC	CASSDDGGAYNEQFF
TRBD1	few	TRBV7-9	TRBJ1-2	TGTGCCAGCAGCTTAGGGCAGGGGGACTATGGCTACACCTTC	CASSLGQGDYGYTF
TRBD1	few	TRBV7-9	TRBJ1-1	TGTGCCAGCAGCTTATCCGGGACAGGGGTTACTGAAGCTTTCTTT	CASSLSGTGVTEAFF
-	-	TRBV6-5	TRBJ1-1	TGTGCCAGCAGTTCCTACAGGGACATGAACACTGAAGCTTTCTTT	CASSSYRDMNTEAFF
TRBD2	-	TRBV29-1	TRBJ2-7	TGCAGCGTCGGGACTAGCGGGATAGTCGAGCAGTACTTC	CSVGTSGIVEQYF
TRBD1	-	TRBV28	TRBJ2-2	TGTGCCAGCAGTCCCCGGACCGGGACAGGGCCCACCGGGGAGCTGTTTTTT	CASSPRTGTGPTGELFF
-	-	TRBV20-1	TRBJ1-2	TGCCGGAAGGGGGGGGATGGGGGCTACACCTTC	CRKGGDGGYTF
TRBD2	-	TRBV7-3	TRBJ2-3	TGTGCCAGCAGCCCCGAACCCTTGACTAGCGGGAGGCCAGATACGCAGTATTTT	CASSPEPLTSGRPDTQYF
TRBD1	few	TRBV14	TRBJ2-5	TGTGCCAGCAGCCAAGTGGGTCTCGGACAGGGAAGGGAGACCCAGTACTTC	CASSQVGLGQGRETQYF
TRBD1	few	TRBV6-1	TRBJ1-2	TGTGCCAGCAGTGAAAGGGGACAGTCATATGGCTACACCTTC	CASSERGQSYGYTF
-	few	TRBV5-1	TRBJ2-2	TGCGCCAGCAGCTTGGGGGGCAGGGGCAACACCGGGGAGCTGTTTTTT	CASSLGGRGNTGELFF
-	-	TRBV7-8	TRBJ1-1	TGTGCCAGCAGCCCTACACGGGGTTCCCCTGAAGCTTTCTTT	CASSPTRGSPEAFF
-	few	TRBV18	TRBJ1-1	TGTGCCAGCTCAGAACTACCCGGGGTGGGAAACACTGAAGCTTTCTTT	CASSELPGVGNTEAFF
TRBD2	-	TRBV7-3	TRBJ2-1	TGTGCCAGCAGCCTTAAACGACTAGCGGGAGGGAACGAGCAGTTCTTC	CASSLKRLAGGNEQFF
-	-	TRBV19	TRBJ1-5	TGTGCCAGTAGTGGGACACCGAATCAGCCCCAGCATTTT	CASSGTPNQPQHF
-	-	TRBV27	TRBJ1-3	TGTGCCAGCAGCCAAAGAGGTTCTGGAAACACCATATATTTT	CASSQRGSGNTIYF
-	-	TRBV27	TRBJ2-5	TGTGCCAGCAGGCCTGGGGCAGGGCGAGGCCAAGAGACCCAGTACTTC	CASRPGAGRGQETQYF
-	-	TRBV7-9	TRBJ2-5	TGTGCCAGCAGCTTTCAGGGTGTGAGAGAGACCCAGTACTTC	CASSFQGVRETQYF
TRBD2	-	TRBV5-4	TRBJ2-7	TGTGCCAGCGCTAGAGGGAGCGGGGGGGCCTGGGAGCAGTACTTC	CASARGSGGAWEQYF
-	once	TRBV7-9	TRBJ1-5	TGTGCCAGCAGCCCAGATGGAGGCAATCAGCCCCAGCATTTT	CASSPDGGNQPQHF
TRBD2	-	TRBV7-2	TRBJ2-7	TGTGCCAGCAGCTTAGCGGGCGGGAGGGGTTCCTACGAGCAGTACTTC	CASSLAGGRGSYEQYF
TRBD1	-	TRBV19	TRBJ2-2	TGTGCCAGTAAGCCGGGACAGGCAAACACCGGGGAGCTGTTTTTT	CASKPGQANTGELFF
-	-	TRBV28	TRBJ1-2	TGTGCCAGCGACAGGTCCCCAGGGATGTATGGCTACACCTTC	CASDRSPGMYGYTF
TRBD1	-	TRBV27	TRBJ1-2	TGTGCCAGCAGTTTGCGACAGGGAGTGAGCTACACCTTC	CASSLRQGVSYTF
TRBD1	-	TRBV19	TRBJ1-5	TGTGCCAGTAGTCCTCGACAGGGTGGGGGGAGCAATCAGCCCCAGCATTTT	CASSPRQGGGSNQPQHF
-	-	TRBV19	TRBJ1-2	TGTGCCAGTAGTCGTTTCAGGGAATATGGCTACACCTTC	CASSRFREYGYTF